This paragraph reports one TCR beta chain. Its cognate antigen is unknown. Unmatched junction bases numbered 4, after V lost 1 base and J lost 0 bases. The CDR3 is made up of 15 amino acids. Germline loops: CDR1 DFQATT, CDR2 SNEGSKA (reference sequence). Unique molecular identifiers were built into the TCRbeta library. TCRdb recomputed calls from the PCR reads with MiXCR, one row per CDR3 protein. Seen here are approximately 400,000 distinct CDR3 sequences, 15% to 20% observed once, and the top ten hold under 30%. This sample was included in a study of T-cell reconstitution after alpha-beta-depleted transplantation in children. General observations from the study: It was surviving recipient T cells and thymic progenitors that gave some patients high TCRbeta diversity at day 60. Expanded clones from the graft, numbering several hundred, reportedly supplied alpha-beta T cells about two months after transplant. Newly produced T cells mostly accounted for T-cell counts and diversity one year post-transplant.

The sample here was PBMCs, mostly from graft donor cells, taken 360 days after TCRalphabeta/CD19-depleted stem cell transplant. The sequence derives from a boy under two years old who had a stem cell transplant for Wiskott-Aldrich syndrome, so the T cells may come from the graft donor. V is TRBV20-1 and J is TRBJ2-7; TRBD1 matches 9 bases. The CDR3 spells CSARGPTGGSYEQYF. Here the CDR3 DNA reads TGCAGTGCTAGAGGTCCGACAGGGGGCTCCTACGAGCAGTACTTC.